The present T cell receptor beta chain was sequenced within a study of metastatic and nonmetastatic thyroid tumors (dated by TCRdb to 2019 to 2021). For the wider study: Repertoires were compared across peripheral blood and tumor or nodule tissue samples from malignant and benign thyroid patients. Study-wide findings and limitations: In both blood and tumor samples, TCR beta diversity was reported to be significantly higher in malignant tumors than in benign nodules.

No treatment had been received by any patient before thyroid surgery. Using T-cell receptor beta sequencing, the study looked back at clinical samples from patients collected from about 2011 to 2018. There are many counts of this clone. The antigen it recognizes is unknown. Base qualities are not provided; no much larger clone lies one nucleotide away. Libraries came from PCR. Sequenced on an Illumina HiSeq 4000. High-throughput sequencing was used to profile the CDR3 region of the TCR beta-chain in every patient. In the authors' own workflow: CDR3 differences across clinicopathological groups were used to build a classifier for discriminating distant-metastatic papillary thyroid cancer patients. Repertoire diversity was assessed with the Shannon index, and tumor-blood repertoire similarity with the Morisita-Horn index. Using fastp at Q25 and MiXCR, TCRdb reprocessed the public reads and kept productive beta chains. TCRdb, not the original authors, processed these V and J calls. This sample comprises under 30,000 clones, 20% to 25% of them detected only once. Clones ranked in the top ten supply 39% of the sample.

Taken from the germline V gene (reference sequence), the CDR1 and CDR2 loops are LGHDT and YNNKEL. The cysteine opens and the phenylalanine closes a CDR3 of 14 amino acids. The only DNA kept is the CDR3, 42 bases in frame from the first base. Trimming costs V 3 bases and J 11 bases, and their ends lie 14 bases apart. This clonotype originated in a female donor with papillary thyroid cancer or a benign thyroid nodule (not recorded which). Some clones in this sample may be carry-over from other donors' samples. The rearrangement joined TRBV3-1 to TRBJ1-6; D gene: possibly TRBD1, on 5 matching bases. Material: blood. This receptor carries the CDR3 CASSHLAPGTPLHF. The nucleotides read TGTGCCAGCAGCCATCTGGCCCCAGGGACACCCCTCCACTTT.